In this sample, the clone carrying this TCR beta chain turned up once. The data were obtained in a study of T cell responses to AZD1222 COVID-19 vaccine. The V and J ends lost 2 bases and 1 base respectively, with 9 bases between them. The CDR3 runs 14 residues. Germline V gene sequence: CDR1 SGHNT, CDR2 YYREEE (reference sequence). Using immunoSEQ multiplex PCR, the repertoire was profiled, and TCRdb retains in-frame clones only, with some absent. Among more than 35,000 clones, roughly 77% were seen once, and the ten largest hold roughly 21%. The chain recombines TRBV5-4 with TRBJ1-2, with D perhaps matching TRBD1 (5 bases). This TCR was recovered from an adult who received the MenACWY meningococcal vaccine as a control. This sample comprised peripheral blood, obtained 28 days after the second dose of the MenACWY control vaccine. The CDR3 DNA reads as TGTGCCAGCAGCTTAGAGGGGCGTAACTATGGCTACACCTTC. It translates to CASSLEGRNYGYTF.